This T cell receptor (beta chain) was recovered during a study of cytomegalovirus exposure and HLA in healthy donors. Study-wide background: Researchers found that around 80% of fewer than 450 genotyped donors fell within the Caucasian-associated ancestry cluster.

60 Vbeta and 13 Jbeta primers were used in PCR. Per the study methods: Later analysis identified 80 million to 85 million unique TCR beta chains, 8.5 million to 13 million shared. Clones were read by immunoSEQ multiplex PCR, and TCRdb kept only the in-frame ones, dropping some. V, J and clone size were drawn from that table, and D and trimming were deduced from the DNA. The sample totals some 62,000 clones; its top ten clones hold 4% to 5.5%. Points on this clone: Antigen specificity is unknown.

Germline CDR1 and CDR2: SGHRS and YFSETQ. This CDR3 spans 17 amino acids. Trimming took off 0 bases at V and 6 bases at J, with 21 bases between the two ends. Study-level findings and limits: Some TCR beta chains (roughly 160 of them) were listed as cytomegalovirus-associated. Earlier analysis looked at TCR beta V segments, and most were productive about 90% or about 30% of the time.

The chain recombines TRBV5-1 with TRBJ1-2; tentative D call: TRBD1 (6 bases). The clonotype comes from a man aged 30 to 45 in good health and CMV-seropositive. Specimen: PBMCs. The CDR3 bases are TGCGCCAGCAGCTTGGGGGCACGCACAGGGCTTGGCGATGGCTACACCTTC. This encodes CASSLGARTGLGDGYTF.